Listed below are T cell receptor beta chains from one sample, sequenced in a study of control samples from healthy donors and cancer patients. Measured with immunoSEQ multiplex PCR; TCRdb has only the in-frame clones, and not every one. Seen here are 130,000 or so clones, around 87% observed once, and the top ten hold less than 9.5%. Sample: blood. The source of these receptors is a man in his forties or fifties in good health. Each CDR3 is given with its conserved first and last residue. The order of the fields is J gene, D gene, V gene, clone size, CDR3 DNA, CDR3 protein. A D gene is named only where the DNA matches it firmly. Expanded clones get a size class; other rows say once, few or many, or leave the size out.

TRBJ2-7	TRBD1	TRBV14	few	TGTGCCAGCAGCCAAGTGGACAGGTTCGGGCAGTACTTC	CASSQVDRFGQYF
TRBJ1-3	.	TRBV4-3	.	TGCGCCAGCAGCCAAGGACGGGTTTCGTTTGATGGAAACACCATATATTTT	CASSQGRVSFDGNTIYF
TRBJ2-7	.	TRBV6-6	.	TGTGCCAGCAGTTACCCAGACAACTCCTACGAGCAGTACTTC	CASSYPDNSYEQYF
TRBJ1-2	TRBD1	TRBV6-5	.	TGTGCCAGCAGTTACACAGGGGAGATTTCGGGCTACACCTTC	CASSYTGEISGYTF
TRBJ2-7	.	TRBV25-1	.	TGTGCCAGCAGTTCAGTCTGGGCGCCGGGGTTCCCCTACGAGCAGTACTTC	CASSSVWAPGFPYEQYF
TRBJ2-3	TRBD1	TRBV11-3	.	TGTGCCAGCAGGACAGGGGGAAGCACAGATACGCAGTATTTT	CASRTGGSTDTQYF
TRBJ1-5	TRBD1	TRBV27	.	TGTGCCAGCAGATTAACGACAGGGGGTAATCAGCCCCAGCATTTT	CASRLTTGGNQPQHF
TRBJ2-3	TRBD2	TRBV11-3	.	TGTGCCAGCAGCTCCGGACTAGTCACAGATACGCAGTATTTT	CASSSGLVTDTQYF
TRBJ1-6	.	TRBV12-3/TRBV12-4	.	TGTGCCAGCACACAGGGTCGGCATTCACCCCTCCACTTT	CASTQGRHSPLHF
TRBJ2-1	.	TRBV7-2	.	TGTGCCAGCAGCTTACAAACTGGGGACAATGAGCAGTTCTTC	CASSLQTGDNEQFF
TRBJ2-7	.	TRBV21-1	.	TGTGCCAGCAGCAGGACAGGGGCACCCTACGAGCAGTACTTC	CASSRTGAPYEQYF
TRBJ1-2	TRBD1	TRBV7-9	.	TGTGCCAGCAGCCGTCGGACAGGGTTGAACTATGGCTACACCTTC	CASSRRTGLNYGYTF
TRBJ1-2	.	TRBV30	.	TGTGCCTGGATTAGTCACAGTCTTAACTATGGCTACACCTTC	CAWISHSLNYGYTF
TRBJ1-2	TRBD1	TRBV4-3	once	TGCGCCAGCAGCCAAGAAGCAGGGGGAAGCAGCTACACCTTC	CASSQEAGGSSYTF
TRBJ1-3	.	TRBV15	once	TGTGCCACCAGCAGAGGCTTCGCCGGGGCAGGGAACGGAAACACCATATATTTT	CATSRGFAGAGNGNTIYF
TRBJ2-7	TRBD2	TRBV3-1/TRBV3-2	.	TGTGCCAGCAGCCAGGAGTCCGGGACTAACTACGAGCAGTACTTC	CASSQESGTNYEQYF
TRBJ2-4	.	TRBV7-2	.	TGTGCCAGCAGCTTAGAGCGAATTCAGTACTTC	CASSLERIQYF
TRBJ2-4	TRBD1	TRBV4-2	.	TGTGCCAGCAGCCAAGATCGACAGGGCCTGAACATTCAGTACTTC	CASSQDRQGLNIQYF
TRBJ1-2	.	TRBV4-3	.	TGCGCCAGCAGCCAAGGACAACGGTTCTCATCTTCGGTGGGACTAATTAACTATGGCTACACCTTC	CASSQGQRFSSSVGLINYGYTF
TRBJ1-1	TRBD1	TRBV10-3	once	TGTGCCATCAGTGAGTCAGAGGGGGCAGGGAACACTGAAGCTTTCTTT	CAISESEGAGNTEAFF